The present T cell receptor (beta chain) was sequenced within a study of identical twins. Carrying unique molecular identifiers, the cDNA also gained a universal primer site through template switching. TCRdb reprocessed the 5' RACE reads with MiXCR, giving one entry per CDR3 protein. The data hold some 760,000 distinct CDR3 sequences, with roughly 18% observed a single time. Germline lookup yields CDR1 SNHLY and CDR2 FYNNEI. The CDR3 has 13 residues. V lost 10 bases to trimming and J lost 10 bases; unmatched junction nucleotides: 10. Regarding the study as a whole: Insertion counts were lower in abundant cord blood beta clonotypes, a trend that memory repertoires did not show.

Notes on this clonotype: The antigen is undetermined.

Separately, the same data were catalogued under a study of T cells expressing NK-cell markers. As reported in that work: Seven sequenced donors out of eight were HCMV-seropositive, one seronegative.

This sequence joins TRBV2 and TRBJ1-6; 7 nucleotides line up with TRBD1. Material for sequencing was PBMCs. The clonotype originates from a woman under 30 in good health. The CDR3 nucleotides are TGTGCCAACCACCGACAGACAGGGTCACCCCTCCACTTT. Residues: CANHRQTGSPLHF. Full variable domain (remainder filled in from reference TRBV2 and TRBJ1-6): EPEVTQTPSHQVTQMGQEVILRCVPISNHLYFYWYRQILGQKVEFLVSFYNNEISEKSEIFDDQFSVERPDGSNFTLKIRSTKLEDSAMYFCANHRQTGSPLHFGNGTRLTVT.